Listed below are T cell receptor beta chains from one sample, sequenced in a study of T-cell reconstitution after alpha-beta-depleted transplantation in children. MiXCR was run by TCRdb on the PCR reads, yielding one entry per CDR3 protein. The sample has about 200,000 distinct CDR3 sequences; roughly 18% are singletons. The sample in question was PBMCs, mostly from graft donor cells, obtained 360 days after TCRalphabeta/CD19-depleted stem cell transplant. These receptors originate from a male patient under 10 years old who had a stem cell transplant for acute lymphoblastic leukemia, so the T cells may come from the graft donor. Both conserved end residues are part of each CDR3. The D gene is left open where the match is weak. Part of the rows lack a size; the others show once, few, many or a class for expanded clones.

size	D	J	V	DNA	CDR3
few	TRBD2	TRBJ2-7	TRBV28	TGTGCCAGCAGTGCAATTAGCGGGGTCTACGAGCAGTACTTC	CASSAISGVYEQYF
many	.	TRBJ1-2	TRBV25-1	TGTGCCAGCAGTGAACATCGGGGCGAAGGCGGCTACACCTTC	CASSEHRGEGGYTF
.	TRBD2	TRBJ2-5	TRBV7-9	TGTGCCAGCAGCTTAAGGCTAGCGGAACAAGAGACCCAGTACTTC	CASSLRLAEQETQYF
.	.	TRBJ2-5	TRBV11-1	TGTGCCAGCAGCTTGTGTGAGCTCGAGGGGCCCGGGCAAGAGACCCAGTACTTC	CASSLCELEGPGQETQYF
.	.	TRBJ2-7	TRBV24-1	TGTGCCACCAGTGACTTGGTTGTGGGTGAGCAGTACTTC	CATSDLVVGEQYF
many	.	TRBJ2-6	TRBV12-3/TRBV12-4	TGTGCCAGCAGAGGGACGTACTCTGGGGCCAACGTCCTGACTTTC	CASRGTYSGANVLTF
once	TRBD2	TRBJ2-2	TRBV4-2	TGTGCCAGCAGCCAGCTAGCGGGGGGGCAAGTTGACACCGGGGAGCTGTTTTTT	CASSQLAGGQVDTGELFF
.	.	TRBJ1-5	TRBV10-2	TGCGCCAGCAGCCCTGACAGGTTCGGCAATCAGCCCCAGCATTTT	CASSPDRFGNQPQHF
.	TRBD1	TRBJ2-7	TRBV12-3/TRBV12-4	TGTGCCAGCAGTTTTGGGACAGGGGAGAAGGGGCAGTACTTC	CASSFGTGEKGQYF
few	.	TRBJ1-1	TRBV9	TGTGCCAGCAAAAGGAGAGAGAACACTGAAGCTTTCTTT	CASKRRENTEAFF
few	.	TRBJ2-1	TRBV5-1	TGCGCCAGCAGCTGGGCGCCTTTCGGGACACTCAGGGTCAATGAGCAGTTCTTC	CASSWAPFGTLRVNEQFF
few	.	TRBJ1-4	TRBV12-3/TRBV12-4	TGTGCCAGCAGTTTAGACCAGGGGATCTATGAAAAACTGTTTTTT	CASSLDQGIYEKLFF
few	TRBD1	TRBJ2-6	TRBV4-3	TGCGCCAGCAGCCAAGACAGGGGGCCTGGGGCCAACGTCCTGACTTTC	CASSQDRGPGANVLTF
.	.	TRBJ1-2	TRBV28	TGTGCCAGCGGGAGGGATAACTATCGCTACACCTTC	CASGRDNYRYTF
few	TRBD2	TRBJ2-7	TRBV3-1	TGTGCCAGCAGCCCCGGGACTAGCGGGAGTCCCGACGAGCAGTACTTC	CASSPGTSGSPDEQYF
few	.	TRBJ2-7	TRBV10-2	TGCGCCAGCAGTACCTCGGGCGAGCAGTACTTC	CASSTSGEQYF